The entry that follows covers one T cell receptor (beta chain) sequence. Seattle participants joined during active infection and were tracked over time. These data come from a study of blood T cell repertoires in COVID-19. Study details: PBMCs, B-cell-depleted T cells, or T cells provided the cDNA or gDNA that made up the material.

Per the germline V gene, CDR1 is SGHNT and CDR2 is YENEEA. This CDR3 has 13 residues. The V gene lost 2 bases and the J gene lost 5 bases, with 10 bases spanning the gap. In the original processing: The assay estimated nucleated cells by amplifying reference gene primers. TCRdb's table, derived via immunoSEQ multiplex PCR, lists solely in-frame clones and lacks some. The DNA was the basis for D and trimming; V, J and clone size are from that table. The sample shows about 160,000 clones, 92% of them seen only once. This clonotype was sampled from a man aged 25 to 40 with COVID-19, enrolled during active disease. The chain employs TRBV11-3 and TRBJ2-7; perhaps TRBD1 as D (7 bases). The sequencing sample was made of peripheral blood. The CDR3, as DNA: TGTGCCAGCAGCTTAAGCAGGGGGGACGAGCAGTACTTC. As protein: CASSLSRGDEQYF.